This TCR beta chain is from a study of graft-versus-host responses after intestinal transplantation. Study at large: Each patient got anti-thymocyte globulin induction, then tacrolimus and steroids for two to four years.

A word on this clone: Its antigen remains unidentified.

General observations from the study: Ileal or blood samples showed some GvH clones first, and such clones were also found in recipient marrow.

Measured with immunoSEQ multiplex PCR; TCRdb has only the in-frame clones, and not every one. This table holds roughly 97,000 clones, roughly 90% found once. The germline CDR1 and CDR2 sequences are SQVTM and ANQGSEA. V was clipped by 8 bases and J by 1 base; unmatched bases: 14. The CDR3 loop spans 16 amino acids. The source material was unstimulated CD4+ T cells sorted from spleen or lymph node cells, sampled before intestinal transplant. This clonotype was obtained from a human donor who received an intestinal transplant. The chain carries TRBV29-1 and TRBJ2-3, with 8 bases that match TRBD2. CDR3 coding DNA: TGCAGCACTCTACTCGGGGCGGGAGGCCGCACAGATACGCAGTATTTT. Encoded protein: CSTLLGAGGRTDTQYF.